The following is a T cell receptor beta chain sequence with its context. The sample originates from a study of beta chain features in type 1 diabetes. Study summary: Sorted cells, 90 million to 130 million in number, were examined across all samples.

The CDR3 spans 15 residues. Germline V gene data show CDR1 as SGHTA and CDR2 as FQGNSA. J gave up 4 bases and V 5 bases, and 6 bases lay outside the gene matches. As every portion of the isolated RNA was reverse transcribed, the sequencing read expressed TCRB transcripts. Libraries were prepared by immunoSEQ multiplex PCR; TCRdb keeps only in-frame clonotypes and omits some of them. The profile shows around 320,000 clones, roughly 15% of them singletons. The sample consisted of central memory CD4+ T cells from blood. V and J are TRBV7-2 and TRBJ2-1, with 9 nucleotides matching TRBD2. This sequence was found in a young man in good health. CDR3 sequence reads: CASSTLAGGYNEQFF. In DNA, the CDR3 is TGTGCCAGCAGCACCCTCGCGGGAGGGTACAATGAGCAGTTCTTC.